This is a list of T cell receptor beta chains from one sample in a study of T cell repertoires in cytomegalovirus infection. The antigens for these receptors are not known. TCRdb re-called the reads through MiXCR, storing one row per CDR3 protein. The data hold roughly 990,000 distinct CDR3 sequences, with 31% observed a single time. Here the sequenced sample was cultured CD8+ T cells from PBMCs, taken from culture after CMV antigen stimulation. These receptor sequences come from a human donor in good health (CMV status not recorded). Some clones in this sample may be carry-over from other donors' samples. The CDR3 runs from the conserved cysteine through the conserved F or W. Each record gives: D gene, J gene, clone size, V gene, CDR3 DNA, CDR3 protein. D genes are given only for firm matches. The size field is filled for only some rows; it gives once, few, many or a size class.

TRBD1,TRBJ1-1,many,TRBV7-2,TGTGCCAGCAGCTTACACAGGGGCACTGAAGCTTTCTTT,CASSLHRGTEAFF
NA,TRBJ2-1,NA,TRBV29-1,TGCAGCGCCCCGACAGGATTGGGAGAGCAGTTCTTC,CSAPTGLGEQFF
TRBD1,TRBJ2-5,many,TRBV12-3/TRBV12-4,TGTGCCAGCAGTTTGGGAAGACGGGACAGGGGAGGAGAGACCCAGTACTTC,CASSLGRRDRGGETQYF
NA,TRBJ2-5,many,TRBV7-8,TGTGCCAGCAGTTCGGACAGACAAGAGACCCAGTACTTC,CASSSDRQETQYF
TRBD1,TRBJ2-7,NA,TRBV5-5,TGTGCCACCGACGGACAGGCTAACGAGCAGTACTTC,CATDGQANEQYF
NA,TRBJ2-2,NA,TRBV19,TGTGCCAGTAGAAGGCCGGTGGCGGACACCGGGGAGCTGTTTTTT,CASRRPVADTGELFF
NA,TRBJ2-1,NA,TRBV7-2,TGTGCCAGCAGCTCCGGGCCCCCGGACAATGAGCAGTTCTTC,CASSSGPPDNEQFF
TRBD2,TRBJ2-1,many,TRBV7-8,TGTGCCAGCAGCTTAACTAGCGGGATTTACAATGAGCAGTTCTTC,CASSLTSGIYNEQFF
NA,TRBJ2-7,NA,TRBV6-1,TGTGCCAGCGGGGCAGCGGTATTCTACGAGCAGTACTTC,CASGAAVFYEQYF
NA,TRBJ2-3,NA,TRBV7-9,TGTGCCAGCAGCTGGGCAGGCAATCCCGGAGATACGCAGTATTTT,CASSWAGNPGDTQYF
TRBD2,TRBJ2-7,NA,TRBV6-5,TGTGCCAGCAGGTTGACTAGCGGGGCCTACGAGCAGTACTTC,CASRLTSGAYEQYF
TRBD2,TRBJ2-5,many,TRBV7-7,TGTGCTAGCAGCTTAACTAGCGGGGAGCAAGAGACCCAGTACTTC,CASSLTSGEQETQYF
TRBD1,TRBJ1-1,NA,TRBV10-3,TGTGCCATCAGAGACAGGGGAGACACTGAAGCTTTCTTT,CAIRDRGDTEAFF
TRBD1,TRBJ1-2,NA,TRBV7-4,TGTGCCAGCAGGCCACAGGGGGCGGGCTATGGCTACACCTTC,CASRPQGAGYGYTF
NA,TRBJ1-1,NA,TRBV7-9,TGTGCCAGCAGCTTAGTTGTGGGAGTCCCTGAAGCTTTCTTT,CASSLVVGVPEAFF
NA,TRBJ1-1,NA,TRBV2,TGTGCCAGCAGTGAACTAGGTCTCATGAACACTGAAGCTTTCTTT,CASSELGLMNTEAFF
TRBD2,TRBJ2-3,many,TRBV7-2,TGTGCCAGCATAGCGGGGGGACTTGGAGATACGCAGTATTTT,CASIAGGLGDTQYF
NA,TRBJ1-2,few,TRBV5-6,TGTGCCAGCAGCTTGAACCCCAGATTAAGGGGTGGCTACACCTTC,CASSLNPRLRGGYTF
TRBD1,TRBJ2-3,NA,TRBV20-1,TGCAGTGCTTTTTTCTATCACCCGGGACAGGGGACAGATACGCAGTATTTT,CSAFFYHPGQGTDTQYF
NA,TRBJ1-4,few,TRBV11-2,TGTGCCAGCAGTCGGGACTTTGGTGAAAAACTGTTTTTT,CASSRDFGEKLFF
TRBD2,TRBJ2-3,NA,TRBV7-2,TGTGCCAGCAGCTTAGTAGCGGGCCCCGAACCAGATGCGCAGTATTTT,CASSLVAGPEPDAQYF
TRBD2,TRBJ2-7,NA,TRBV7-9,TGTGCCAGCAGCTCGGGACCGGGGGGTTATAACGAGCAGTACTTC,CASSSGPGGYNEQYF
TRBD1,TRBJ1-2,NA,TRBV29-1,TGCAGCGTTGAGGGACAGGGAGAAGTATATGGCTACACCTTC,CSVEGQGEVYGYTF
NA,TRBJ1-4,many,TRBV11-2,TGTGCCAGCAGCTTACGCCCTTCAGCAACTAATGAAAAACTGTTTTTT,CASSLRPSATNEKLFF
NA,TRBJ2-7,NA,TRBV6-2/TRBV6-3,TGTGCCAGCAGTGAAGTGCGGAGCTACGAGCAGTACTTC,CASSEVRSYEQYF
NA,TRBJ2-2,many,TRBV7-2,TGTGCCAGCAGCTTAGAGTTGGCAGGCGCCCACGGGGAGCTGTTTTTT,CASSLELAGAHGELFF
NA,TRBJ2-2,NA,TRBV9,TGTGCCAGCAGCGTCCCCAGCGGGGGACAGCACAACACCGGGGAGCTGTTTTTT,CASSVPSGGQHNTGELFF
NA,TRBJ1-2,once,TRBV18,TGTGCCAGCTCACCCCAAGTGGGGGGCGCGATGGATGGCTACACCTTC,CASSPQVGGAMDGYTF
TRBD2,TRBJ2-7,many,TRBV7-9,TGTGCCAGCAGCCTTTCGGGGGGAACCTACGAGCAGTACTTC,CASSLSGGTYEQYF
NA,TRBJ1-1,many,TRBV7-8,TGTGCCAGCAGCTTATACCCGGGCACTGAAGCTTTCTTT,CASSLYPGTEAFF
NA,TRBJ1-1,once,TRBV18,TGTGCCAGCTCACCAGAGGAGTCGAACACTGAAGCTTTCTTT,CASSPEESNTEAFF
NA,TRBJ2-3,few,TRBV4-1,TGCGCCAGCAGCCATGAAATGGGGGGGGGGGCCAAAGATACGCAGTATTTT,CASSHEMGGGAKDTQYF
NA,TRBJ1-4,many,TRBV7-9,TGTGCCAGCAGCTTCAAGGTGGAGAATATTAATGAAAAACTGTTTTTT,CASSFKVENINEKLFF
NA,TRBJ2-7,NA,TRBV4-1,TGCGCCAGCAGCCAGGTCTTCGGCGGAAGCTCCTACGAGCAGTACTTC,CASSQVFGGSSYEQYF
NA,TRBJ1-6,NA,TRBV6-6,TGTGCCAGCAGATCTACGGGAGAGAATAACTCACCCCTCCACTTT,CASRSTGENNSPLHF
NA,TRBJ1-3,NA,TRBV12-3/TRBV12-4,TGTGCCAGCAGTTTGCACATCTCTGGAAACACCATATATTTT,CASSLHISGNTIYF
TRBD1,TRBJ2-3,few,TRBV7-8,TGTGCCAGCAGCATAGACAGGGGGGGCACAGATACGCAGTATTTT,CASSIDRGGTDTQYF